Below are 13 T cell receptor beta chains sequenced from a single sample in a study of blood T cell repertoires in COVID-19. Assay used: immunoSEQ multiplex PCR; TCRdb lists only in-frame clones, some missing. This table has hundreds of thousands of clones, around 84% appearing once. The sequenced material came from PBMCs or T cells enriched from blood (not recorded which). All receptors derive from a man between 18 and 29 years old who had recovered from COVID-19.

The chain recombines TRBV11-2 with TRBJ1-1; D call uncertain. The germline V gene encodes CDR1 SGHAT and CDR2 FQNNGV. The CDR3 runs 15 residues. Between the trimmed V and J ends, which lost 5 bases and 4 bases, there was a span of 17 bases. The CDR3 region is CASSMLGIGGTEAFF. CDR3 sequence (DNA): TGTGCCAGCAGCATGCTGGGGATTGGAGGCACTGAAGCTTTCTTT.

This chain uses TRBV6-5 with TRBJ1-2; no definite D call. Germline-derived CDR1 and CDR2 are MNHEY and SVGAGI. This CDR3 has 16 amino acids. Trimming pared 4 bases from V and 1 base from J, leaving 16 bases between. The CDR3 nucleotides read TGTGCCAGCAGTTCCCCGCCGGGAAGGAATAACTATGGCTACACCTTC. As protein: CASSSPPGRNNYGYTF.

This clone was seen only a few times. The chain combines TRBV12-5 with TRBJ2-7, with TRBD2 identical over 7 bases. V gave up 2 bases and J gave up 2 bases; unmatched junction bases: 0. This CDR3 region has 13 residues. Germline V gene data show CDR1 as LGHNT and CDR2 as FRNRAP. This CDR3 reads CASGLSGAYEQYF. The DNA of the CDR3 is TGTGCTAGTGGTTTGAGCGGGGCCTACGAGCAGTACTTC.

This chain connects TRBV10-2 to TRBJ2-7; D possibly corresponds to TRBD1 (5 bases). CDR3 length: 15 residues. Germline assignment: CDR1 WSHSY and CDR2 SAAADI. V was cut by 2 bases and J by 1 base, with 12 bases left in between. CDR3 protein: CASSERPGWSYEQYF. The CDR3 region has the DNA TGCGCCAGCAGTGAGAGGCCAGGGTGGTCCTACGAGCAGTACTTC.

The chain employs TRBV2 and TRBJ1-4; D unresolved. Trimming took 3 bases from V and 6 from J, leaving 14 bases between them. The CDR3 sequence is 15 residues long. Germline lookup yields CDR1 SNHLY and CDR2 FYNNEI. The CDR3 DNA follows: TGTGCCAGCAGTGAGACCAGGCGTGGTTATGAAAAACTGTTTTTT. Protein sequence: CASSETRRGYEKLFF.

This clone has only one observation. The chain carries TRBV29-1 and TRBJ1-1; D unresolved. This CDR3 comprises 13 residues. Trimming pared 5 bases from V and 5 bases from J, leaving 15 bases between. Germline V gene lookup returns CDR1 SQVTM and CDR2 ANQGSEA. In DNA form, the CDR3 reads TGCAGCGTTTTCCACGGTGTGACAACTGAAGCTTTCTTT. This gives the protein CSVFHGVTTEAFF.

The rearrangement joins TRBV3-1 (or the pseudogene TRBV3-2) to TRBJ2-2; TRBD1 matches 8 bases. V trimming: 7 bases; J trimming: 0 bases; junction bases outside the gene matches: 4. CDR1 is LGHDT, CDR2 YNNKEL, per germline (reference sequence). The CDR3 contains 15 residues. CDR3 residues: CASKGTGSNTGELFF. In DNA form, the CDR3 reads TGTGCCAGCAAGGGGACAGGCTCGAACACCGGGGAGCTGTTTTTT.

This rearrangement joins TRBV11-2 to TRBJ2-2; 12 bases match TRBD2. The CDR3 is 19 residues long. Germline trimming cut 5 bases from V and 5 bases from J; bases unmatched to any gene: 15. Germline CDR1 reads SGHAT; CDR2 reads FQNNGV. As DNA, the CDR3 is TGTGCCAGCAGCGGTGGGGTCCCTAGCGGGGGGGCAAGGACCGGGGAGCTGTTTTTT. Amino acids: CASSGGVPSGGARTGELFF. Variable domain in full (rest from reference TRBV11-2 and TRBJ2-2): EAGVAQSPRYKIIEKRQSVAFWCNPISGHATLYWYQQILGQGPKLLIQFQNNGVVDDSQLPKDRFSAERLKGVDSTLKIQPAKLEDSAVYLCASSGGVPSGGARTGELFFGEGSRLTVL.

The gene calls are TRBV12-3 or TRBV12-4 and TRBJ1-6; 7 bases are a match to TRBD1. The junction had 3 bases not matched to a gene; V was cut back by 6 bases and J by 7 bases. The CDR3 contains 13 residues. The CDR3 spells CASSDRANSPLHF. For the CDR3, the DNA is TGTGCCAGCAGCGACAGGGCCAATTCACCCCTCCACTTT.

This clone was seen more than once but under ten times. The J gene is TRBJ2-7, the V gene TRBV11-1, with D maybe TRBD1 (6 bases). The V gene lost 2 bases and the J gene lost 2 bases, with 10 bases spanning the gap. The CDR3 extends over 14 amino acids. Germline CDR1 reads SGHAT; CDR2 reads FQDESV (reference sequence). The CDR3 DNA is TGTGCCAGCAGCTTACGCGAGGGGGCCTACGAGCAGTACTTC. Protein sequence: CASSLREGAYEQYF.

The chain employs TRBV18 and TRBJ2-7; 10 bases agree with TRBD1. The CDR3 totals 15 residues. CDR1 is KGHSH, CDR2 LQKENI, per germline. V lost 5 bases and J lost 0; bases outside the gene matches: 4. The DNA of the CDR3 is TGTGCCAGCTCATCCCGGACAGGGGGCTCCTACGAGCAGTACTTC. It is translated as CASSSRTGGSYEQYF.

This clone came up once. V and J are TRBV27 and TRBJ1-2; possibly TRBD1 for D (6 bases). Germline values: CDR1 MNHEY, CDR2 SMNVEV (reference sequence). V was pared by 4 bases and J by 4 bases, with 13 bases between. The CDR3 totals 14 residues. CDR3 DNA: TGTGCCAGCAGTTCTCAAACAGGGAGCTATGGCTACACCTTC. Its protein is CASSSQTGSYGYTF.

CDR3 nucleotide sequence: TGTGCCAGCAGCTTGGTAATTGGAGGAGATTCGGCTTTCTTT. Translated: CASSLVIGGDSAFF. The chain couples TRBV7-8 to TRBJ1-1, with D hard to call. This CDR3 region has 14 residues. The germline V and J ends were trimmed by 3 bases and 11 bases, with 19 bases remaining between them. CDR1 is SGHVS and CDR2 is FQNEAQ in the germline V gene.